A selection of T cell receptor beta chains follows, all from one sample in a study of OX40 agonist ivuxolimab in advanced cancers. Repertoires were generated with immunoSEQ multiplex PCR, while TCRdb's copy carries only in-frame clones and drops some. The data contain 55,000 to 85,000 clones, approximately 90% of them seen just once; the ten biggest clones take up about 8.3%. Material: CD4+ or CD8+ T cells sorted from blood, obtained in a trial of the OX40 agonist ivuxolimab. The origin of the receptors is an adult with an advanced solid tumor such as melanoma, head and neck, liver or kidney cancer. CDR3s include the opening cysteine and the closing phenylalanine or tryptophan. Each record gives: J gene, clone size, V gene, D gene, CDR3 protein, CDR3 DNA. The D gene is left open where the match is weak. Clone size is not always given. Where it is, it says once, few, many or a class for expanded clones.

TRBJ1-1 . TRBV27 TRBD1 CASSWGQSSWTEAFF TGTGCCAGCAGTTGGGGACAGAGTTCGTGGACTGAAGCTTTCTTT
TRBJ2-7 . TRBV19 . CASSPRGSSYEQYF TGTGCCAGTAGTCCCCGGGGGTCCTCCTACGAGCAGTACTTC
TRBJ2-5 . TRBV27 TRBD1 CASRQQGKETQYF TGTGCCAGCAGACAACAGGGGAAAGAGACCCAGTACTTC
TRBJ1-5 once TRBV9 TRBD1 CASSVGTGEGQPQHF TGTGCCAGCAGCGTAGGGACAGGGGAGGGCCAGCCCCAGCATTTT
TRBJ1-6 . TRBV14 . CASSSRRGALNSPLHF TGTGCCAGCAGCTCAAGGCGGGGGGCTCTTAATTCACCCCTCCACTTT
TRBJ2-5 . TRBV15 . CATSREWGVETQYF TGTGCCACCAGCAGAGAGTGGGGGGTAGAGACCCAGTACTTC
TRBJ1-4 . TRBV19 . CASSASGNEKLFF TGTGCCAGTAGTGCTAGTGGTAATGAAAAACTGTTTTTT
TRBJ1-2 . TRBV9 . CASSAFGEPNYGYTF TGTGCCAGCAGCGCCTTTGGCGAACCTAACTATGGCTACACCTTC
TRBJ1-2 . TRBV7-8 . CASSSDGSGVYGYTF TGTGCCAGCAGTTCGGACGGCTCCGGGGTTTATGGCTACACCTTC
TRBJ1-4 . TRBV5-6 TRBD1 CASSSKYRGIATNEKLFF TGTGCCAGCAGCTCGAAATACAGGGGTATTGCAACTAATGAAAAACTGTTTTTT
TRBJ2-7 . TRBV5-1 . CASSSAREQYF TGCGCCAGCAGCTCGGCGCGGGAGCAGTACTTC
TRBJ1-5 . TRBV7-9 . CASSQHWDNQPQHF TGTGCCAGCAGCCAACATTGGGACAATCAGCCCCAGCATTTT
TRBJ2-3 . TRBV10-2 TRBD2 CASRTSGVWEDTQYF TGCGCCAGCAGAACTAGCGGGGTATGGGAAGATACGCAGTATTTT
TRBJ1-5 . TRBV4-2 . CASSQTIVSNQPQHF TGTGCCAGCAGCCAAACTATAGTCAGCAATCAGCCCCAGCATTTT
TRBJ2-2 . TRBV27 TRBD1 CASSVGTAVNTGELFF TGTGCCAGCAGTGTTGGGACAGCCGTGAACACCGGGGAGCTGTTTTTT
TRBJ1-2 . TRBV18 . CASLVRESGYTF TGTGCCAGCTTAGTCAGGGAATCGGGCTACACCTTC
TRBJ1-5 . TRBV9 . CASSVDGNQPQHF TGTGCCAGCAGCGTAGACGGGAATCAGCCCCAGCATTTT
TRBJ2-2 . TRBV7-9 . CASSLVSGANTGELFF TGTGCCAGCAGCTTAGTTAGTGGTGCGAACACCGGGGAGCTGTTTTTT
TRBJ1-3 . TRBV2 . CASSENRNSGNTIYF TGTGCCAGCAGTGAAAACAGAAACTCTGGAAACACCATATATTTT
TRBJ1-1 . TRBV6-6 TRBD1 CASRQGQGTEAFF TGTGCCAGCAGACAGGGACAGGGGACTGAAGCTTTCTTT
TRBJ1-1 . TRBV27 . CASSLGRVSEAFF TGTGCCAGCAGTTTGGGTAGGGTCTCTGAAGCTTTCTTT
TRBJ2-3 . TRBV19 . CASSIDKQGGDTQYF TGTGCCAGTAGTATAGATAAACAGGGAGGCGATACGCAGTATTTT
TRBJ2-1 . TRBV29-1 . CSVEAAGPSDNEQFF TGCAGCGTTGAAGCTGCAGGGCCTAGCGACAATGAGCAGTTCTTC
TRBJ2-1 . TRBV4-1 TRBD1 CASSQVPSGTGFYNEQFF TGCGCCAGCAGCCAGGTACCTTCCGGGACAGGTTTTTACAATGAGCAGTTCTTC
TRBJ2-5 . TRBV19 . CASSIVYKSYQETQYF TGTGCCAGTAGTATAGTTTACAAGTCGTACCAAGAGACCCAGTACTTC
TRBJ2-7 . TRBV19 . CASSIDAGQGAFEQYF TGTGCCAGTAGTATAGACGCGGGGCAGGGCGCATTCGAGCAGTACTTC
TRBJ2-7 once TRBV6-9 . CASSQRQESSYEQYF TGTGCCAGCAGCCAACGACAGGAGAGCTCCTACGAGCAGTACTTC
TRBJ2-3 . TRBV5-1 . CASSSGTLPDTQYF TGCGCCAGCAGCAGCGGGACACTTCCCGATACGCAGTATTTT
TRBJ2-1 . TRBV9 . CASSEGGTMGNEQFF TGTGCCAGCAGCGAGGGGGGGACCATGGGCAATGAGCAGTTCTTC
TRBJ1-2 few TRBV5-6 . CASSRGRLYGYTF TGTGCCAGCAGCAGGGGACGCCTCTATGGCTACACCTTC
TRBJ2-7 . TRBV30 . CAWSGRVQARLAEQYF TGTGCCTGGAGCGGACGGGTACAGGCAAGGTTAGCCGAGCAGTACTTC
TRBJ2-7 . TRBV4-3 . CASSQETGTPYEQYF TGCGCCAGCAGCCAAGAGACAGGGACTCCGTACGAGCAGTACTTC
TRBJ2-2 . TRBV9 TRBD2 CASSVGGGNTGELFF TGTGCCAGCAGCGTTGGCGGGGGGAACACCGGGGAGCTGTTTTTT
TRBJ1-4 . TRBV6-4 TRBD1 CASETGGANEKLFF TGTGCCAGCGAAACAGGGGGGGCTAATGAAAAACTGTTTTTT
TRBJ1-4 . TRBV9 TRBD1 CASSSGTGNEKLFF TGTGCCAGCAGCTCCGGGACAGGGAATGAAAAACTGTTTTTT
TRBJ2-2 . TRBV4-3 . CASSQDPPGGLWGGELFF TGCGCCAGCAGCCAAGATCCCCCGGGCGGACTCTGGGGCGGGGAGCTGTTTTTT
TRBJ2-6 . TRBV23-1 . CARITPVKLSGANVLTF TGCGCCAGGATAACGCCCGTGAAGCTCTCTGGGGCCAACGTCCTGACTTTC
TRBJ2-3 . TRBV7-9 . CASSLEGISSTDTQYF TGTGCCAGCAGCTTAGAGGGTATCTCTAGCACAGATACGCAGTATTTT
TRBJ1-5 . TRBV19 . CATDRAEYQPQHF TGTGCCACCGATCGGGCCGAGTATCAGCCCCAGCATTTT
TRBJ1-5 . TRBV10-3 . CAISETTYGERGQPQHF TGTGCCATCAGTGAGACCACGTACGGGGAACGGGGTCAGCCCCAGCATTTT
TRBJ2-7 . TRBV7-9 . CASSLIEGLTGEQYF TGTGCCAGCAGCTTAATCGAGGGACTTACTGGGGAGCAGTACTTC
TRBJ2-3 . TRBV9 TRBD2 CASSPAGGTDTQYF TGTGCCAGCAGCCCTGCGGGGGGTACAGATACGCAGTATTTT
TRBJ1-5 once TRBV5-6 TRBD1 CASSSRDRPEYQPQHF TGTGCCAGCAGCTCCCGGGACAGACCGGAATATCAGCCCCAGCATTTT
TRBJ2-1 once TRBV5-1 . CASSARSSYNEQFF TGCGCCAGCAGCGCCCGGAGCTCCTACAATGAGCAGTTCTTC
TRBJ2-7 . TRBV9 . CASSGGGAIEQYF TGTGCCAGCTCCGGTGGGGGGGCGATCGAGCAGTACTTC
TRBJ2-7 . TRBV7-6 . CASSDPRTVNYEQYF TGTGCCAGCAGCGATCCTCGGACAGTTAACTACGAGCAGTACTTC
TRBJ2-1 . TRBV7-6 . CASSLTRLMEEQFF TGTGCCAGCAGCTTAACTCGTCTGATGGAAGAGCAGTTCTTC
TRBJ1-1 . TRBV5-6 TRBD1 CASSPDRGWTEAFF TGTGCCAGCAGCCCAGACAGGGGGTGGACTGAAGCTTTCTTT
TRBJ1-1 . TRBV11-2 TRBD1 CASSWGQGASTEAFF TGTGCCAGCAGCTGGGGACAGGGGGCGTCCACTGAAGCTTTCTTT
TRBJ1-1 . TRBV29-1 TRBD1 CSATGSEAEAFF TGCAGCGCGACAGGGAGTGAAGCTGAAGCTTTCTTT
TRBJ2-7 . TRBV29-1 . CSGRFGSEQYF TGCAGCGGGCGGTTCGGGTCCGAGCAGTACTTC
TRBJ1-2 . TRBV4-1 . CASSLTPGDRGYTF TGCGCCAGCAGCCTTACGCCCGGCGACAGGGGCTACACCTTC
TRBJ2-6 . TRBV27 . CASSLILQDGANVLTF TGTGCCAGCAGTTTGATCTTGCAGGATGGGGCCAACGTCCTGACTTTC
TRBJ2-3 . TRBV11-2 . CASSLGAGPMDTQYF TGTGCCAGCAGCTTAGGCGCGGGGCCGATGGATACGCAGTATTTT
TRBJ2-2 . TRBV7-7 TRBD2 CASSFASGNTGELFF TGTGCCAGCAGCTTCGCTAGCGGTAACACCGGGGAGCTGTTTTTT
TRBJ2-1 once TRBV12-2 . CASRPPPNEQFF TGTGCAAGTCGCCCCCCTCCGAATGAGCAGTTCTTC
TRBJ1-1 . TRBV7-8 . CASSPRISGAFF TGTGCCAGCAGCCCGCGGATCAGTGGAGCTTTCTTT
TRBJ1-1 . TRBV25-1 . CASSPRRTAGSWIF TGTGCCAGCAGTCCAAGGAGGACAGCCGGGTCTTGGATCTTT
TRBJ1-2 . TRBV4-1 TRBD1 CASSLRQGRGYTF TGCGCCAGCAGCCTCCGACAGGGAAGAGGCTACACCTTC